The 30 T cell receptor beta chains presented below share a single source sample, sequenced in a study of shared clonotypes between healthy human individuals. Using immunoSEQ multiplex PCR, the repertoire was profiled, and TCRdb retains in-frame clones only, with some absent. The repertoire consists of about 2.1 million clones, with just over 90% occurring once and the leading ten covering about 1.7%. Naive CD8 cells were CD45RO-negative, positively selected for CCR7, excluding terminally differentiated effector memory CD45RA+ cells. The sample comprised naive CD8+ T cells from PBMCs. These receptors were taken from a man aged 18 to 30 in good health. Some clones in this sample may be carry-over from other donors' samples.

The rearrangement uses TRBV2 and TRBJ1-2, with 8 bases identical to TRBD1. Germline CDR1 and CDR2: SNHLY and FYNNEI. This CDR3 comprises 14 residues. Trimming at V came to 7 bases and at J to 2 bases, leaving 6 bases not matched to a gene. The CDR3 nucleotides read TGTGCCAGCAAGGTCAGGGGGCTAAACTATGGCTACACCTTC. Translating it yields CASKVRGLNYGYTF.

The chain joins TRBV27 to TRBJ2-7; TRBD1 might be the D (6 bases). Germline CDR1 reads MNHEY; CDR2 reads SMNVEV (reference sequence). This CDR3 region has 16 residues. V was pared by 1 base and J by 4 bases, with 17 bases between. The CDR3 region is CASSLLQGSPIYEQYF. The CDR3 DNA reads as TGTGCCAGCAGTTTATTGCAGGGGTCACCAATTTACGAGCAGTACTTC.

V usage is TRBV19 and J usage is TRBJ2-7, with 7 nucleotides matching TRBD2. Germline CDR1 reads LNHDA; CDR2 reads SQIVND (reference sequence). The CDR3 loop spans 13 amino acids. The V segment lost 6 bases and the J segment 2 bases; nucleotides outside the gene matches: 4. Here the CDR3 DNA reads TGTGCCAGTAGCGGCGGGGGAACCTACGAGCAGTACTTC. It encodes CASSGGGTYEQYF.

The gene calls are TRBV5-4 and TRBJ1-4; D might be TRBD1 (6 bases). Germline CDR1 SGHNT, CDR2 YYREEE (reference sequence). Trimming shortened V by 3 bases and J by 0 bases, and 15 bases separated the two germline ends. The CDR3 has 17 amino acids. CDR3 nucleotides: TGTGCCAGCAGCTCGGGACACCCACAGGCAACTAATGAAAAACTGTTTTTT. Residues: CASSSGHPQATNEKLFF.

The V call is TRBV7-9, the J call TRBJ2-3; 10 nucleotides line up with TRBD2. The CDR3 sequence is 18 residues long. V lost 5 bases, J lost 7 bases, and 18 bases stayed unmatched. The germline V gene encodes CDR1 SEHNR and CDR2 FQNEAQ (reference sequence). The CDR3 coding sequence is TGTGCCAGCAGCAAACGGCCCGGGGCTAGCGGGAGCGGAAATACGCAGTATTTT. The encoded protein is CASSKRPGASGSGNTQYF.

The chain couples TRBV4-3 to TRBJ2-1; 8 bases are shared with TRBD2. The CDR3 contains 14 residues. The trim removed 2 bases at V and 8 bases at J, leaving 5 bases unmatched. Germline loops: CDR1 LGHNA, CDR2 YSLEER. The CDR3 DNA sequence: TGCGCCAGCAGCCAACAGACTAGCGTTCATGAGCAGTTCTTC. It is translated as CASSQQTSVHEQFF.

This clone was observed a single time. The chain recombines TRBV6-1 with TRBJ2-7; no firm D call. This CDR3 region has 16 residues. Trimming pared 2 bases from V and 4 bases from J, leaving 18 bases between. Germline CDR1 MNHNS, CDR2 SASEGT. This CDR3 reads CASSELAVKAGYEQYF. Here the CDR3 DNA reads TGTGCCAGCAGTGAATTGGCGGTCAAGGCTGGGTACGAGCAGTACTTC.

CDR3 bases: TGCAGCGTTGCCCTTACGGTCAGGGCCTACGAGCAGTACTTC. Residues: CSVALTVRAYEQYF. The V gene is TRBV29-1, the J gene TRBJ2-7; D is possibly TRBD1 (5 bases). V was shortened by 4 bases and J by 2 bases, with 15 bases between the two germline ends. This CDR3 has 14 residues. Germline V gene data show CDR1 as SQVTM and CDR2 as ANQGSEA.

This CDR3 is CASSQDLGPEQFF. The CDR3 nucleotides read TGCGCCAGCAGCCAAGATCTAGGGCCCGAGCAGTTCTTC. The gene calls are TRBV4-3 and TRBJ2-1; D is undetermined. V lost 0 bases to trimming and J lost 10 bases, with 10 bases between them. The CDR3 loop spans 13 amino acids. The germline CDR1 and CDR2 sequences are LGHNA and YSLEER.

The chain combines TRBV7-8 with TRBJ2-1; 10 bases line up with TRBD2. V dropped 5 bases and J dropped 6; count of bases not matched to a gene: 7. This CDR3 spans 15 amino acids. Germline loops: CDR1 SGHVS, CDR2 FQNEAQ. The CDR3 bases are TGTGCCAGCAGCCCACTAGCGGGGCCCCCCAATGAGCAGTTCTTC. Protein product: CASSPLAGPPNEQFF.

The chain joins TRBV25-1 to TRBJ2-5, with TRBD1 matching 8 bases. The CDR3 length is 14 residues. Germline CDR1 reads MGHDK; CDR2 reads SYGVNS. The junction had 6 bases not matched to a gene; V was cut back by 6 bases and J by 3 bases. CDR3 bases: TGTGCCAGCAGCTCACAGGGGGGAGAAGAGACCCAGTACTTC. This codes for CASSSQGGEETQYF.

V and J are TRBV7-9 and TRBJ1-2; 7 positions match TRBD1. CDR1 and CDR2 (germline): SEHNR, FQNEAQ (reference sequence). This CDR3 region has 13 residues. V lost 4 bases to trimming and J lost 7 bases; unmatched junction nucleotides: 6. CDR3: CASSWDSLGGYTF. CDR3 nucleotide sequence: TGTGCCAGCAGCTGGGACAGTTTGGGTGGCTACACCTTC. The full variable domain, in which reference TRBV7-9 and TRBJ1-2 provide the parts outside the CDR3, is DTGVSQNPRHKITKRGQNVTFRCDPISEHNRLYWYRQTLGQGPEFLTYFQNEAQLEKSRLLSDRFSAERPKGSFSTLEIQRTEQGDSAMYLCASSWDSLGGYTFGSGTRLTVV.

V is TRBV12-5 and J is TRBJ2-5; the D gene is possibly TRBD2 (6 bases). The germline V and J ends were trimmed by 7 bases and 5 bases, with 14 bases remaining between them. The CDR3 has 13 amino acids. The germline V gene has CDR1 LGHNT and CDR2 FRNRAP. The CDR3 nucleotides read TGTGCTAGTGCCACCGGGACTCAGGAGACCCAGTACTTC. Translating gives CASATGTQETQYF.

This clone was picked up one time. This chain connects TRBV7-9 to TRBJ2-5; D might be TRBD1 (6 bases). The CDR3 has 16 residues. V lost 1 base and J 8 bases, leaving 20 bases between the germline ends. Germline CDR1 and CDR2: SEHNR and FQNEAQ (reference sequence). The CDR3 protein is CASSLEGGGRLGTQYF. The DNA of the CDR3 is TGTGCCAGCAGCTTAGAGGGTGGGGGCCGTTTGGGAACCCAGTACTTC.

The chain uses TRBV14 and TRBJ2-5; 7 positions match TRBD1. The V gene end was trimmed by 1 base and the J gene end by 5 bases; junction bases not matched to a gene: 7. This CDR3 is built from 15 residues. CDR1 is SGHDN and CDR2 is FVKESK in the germline V gene. Here the CDR3 DNA reads TGTGCCAGCAGCCAAGGACAGGGTAGTAGTGAGACCCAGTACTTC. It specifies CASSQGQGSSETQYF. Full variable domain (missing parts from reference TRBV14 and TRBJ2-5): EAGVTQFPSHSVIEKGQTVTLRCDPISGHDNLYWYRRVMGKEIKFLLHFVKESKQDESGMPNNRFLAERTGGTYSTLKVQPAELEDSGVYFCASSQGQGSSETQYFGPGTRLLVL.

V and J are TRBV10-1 and TRBJ2-5; D is tentatively TRBD1 or TRBD2 (5 bases each). V was shortened by 2 bases and J by 2 bases, with 9 bases between the two germline ends. CDR1 and CDR2 from the germline V gene are WNHNN and SYGVQD (reference sequence). The CDR3 is 14 residues long. CDR3 sequence reads: CASSEGTVQETQYF. The DNA for the CDR3 is TGCGCCAGCAGTGAGGGGACGGTTCAAGAGACCCAGTACTTC.

The J gene is TRBJ2-3, the V gene TRBV28; the D gene is possibly TRBD1 (7 bases). The CDR3 length is 14 residues. V was trimmed by 5 bases and J by 3 bases, leaving 12 bases between them. Germline-derived CDR1 and CDR2 are MDHEN and SYDVKM. Here the CDR3 DNA reads TGTGCCAGCAGTATGCCAGGGGGGACAGATACGCAGTATTTT. As protein: CASSMPGGTDTQYF.

The chain is built from TRBV10-3 and TRBJ1-5, with 7 bases that match TRBD1. V was pared by 3 bases and J by 0 bases, with 8 bases of the junction left unmatched. Germline V gives CDR1 ENHRY, CDR2 SYGVKD. There are 17 residues in the CDR3. CDR3 sequence (DNA): TGTGCCATCAGTGACCCGGACAGGAGCGATAGCAATCAGCCCCAGCATTTT. It yields the protein CAISDPDRSDSNQPQHF.

The rearrangement joins TRBV6-5 to TRBJ1-5; 7 nucleotides align to TRBD1. V lost 6 bases, J lost 3 bases, and 8 bases stayed unmatched. The CDR3 runs 15 residues. Germline V gene data show CDR1 as MNHEY and CDR2 as SVGAGI. CDR3: CASSARTGFNQPQHF. The CDR3 DNA reads as TGTGCCAGCAGCGCAAGGACAGGTTTCAATCAGCCCCAGCATTTT.

The chain joins TRBV5-8 to TRBJ2-7; no firm D call. The CDR3 has 11 amino acids. Germline V gene data show CDR1 as SGHTS and CDR2 as YDEGEE. Trimming removed 4 bases at V and 4 bases at J, with 6 bases between. The CDR3 reads CASSQIYEQYF. Written as DNA, the CDR3 is TGTGCCAGCAGCCAAATATACGAGCAGTACTTC.

The chain employs TRBV14 and TRBJ2-3; 13 nucleotides line up with TRBD2. V lost 4 bases and J lost 3; bases outside the gene matches: 10. This CDR3 has 18 amino acids. The germline CDR1 and CDR2 sequences are SGHDN and FVKESK. The DNA for the CDR3 is TGTGCCAGCAGCCTAGATCGGACTAGCGGGAGAGGAACAGATACGCAGTATTTT. Protein product: CASSLDRTSGRGTDTQYF.

Comments on this clone: The junction differs from germline at one of its ends, possibly a read error. The V and J genes are TRBV28 and TRBJ2-7; possibly TRBD1 for D (6 bases). The CDR3 has 12 residues. CDR1 is MDHEN and CDR2 is SYDVKM in the germline V gene. The DNA of the CDR3 is TGTGCCAGCAGTGCCACCCGGGACACACTCACCTTC. Protein product: CASSATRDTLTF.

This chain joins TRBV27 and TRBJ2-1; D unresolved. The CDR3 length is 12 residues. Germline lookup yields CDR1 MNHEY and CDR2 SMNVEV (reference sequence). V was clipped by 4 bases and J by 5 bases, with 6 bases between them. The CDR3 bases are TGTGCCAGCAGTTCCTTGGACAATGAGCAGTTCTTC. It codes for CASSSLDNEQFF.

The gene calls are TRBV14 and TRBJ2-1, with TRBD1 matching 10 bases. Trimming took 4 bases from V and 7 from J; bases not matched to a gene: 7. Germline loops: CDR1 SGHDN, CDR2 FVKESK. The CDR3 length is 15 residues. In nucleotides, the CDR3 is TGTGCCAGCAGCCCGGACAGGGGGATCGTTAATGAGCAGTTCTTC. This encodes CASSPDRGIVNEQFF.

J is TRBJ2-1 and V is TRBV7-3, with 14 positions matching TRBD2. J lost 8 bases, V lost 5 bases, and 8 bases had no gene match. The CDR3 runs to 16 residues. Germline values: CDR1 SGHTA, CDR2 FQGTGA. The CDR3 DNA is TGTGCCAGCAGCCCATGGACTAGCGGGAGGTTCGATGAGCAGTTCTTC. Residues: CASSPWTSGRFDEQFF.

The chain links TRBV4-2 to TRBJ1-5; D gene uncertain. Trimming removed 0 bases at V and 4 bases at J, with 13 bases between. Germline V gene sequence: CDR1 LGHNA, CDR2 YNFKEQ. The CDR3 totals 16 residues. The CDR3 here is CASSQDYTAVNQPQHF. Here the CDR3 DNA reads TGTGCCAGCAGCCAAGATTATACAGCCGTAAATCAGCCCCAGCATTTT.

V is TRBV27 and J is TRBJ1-1; possibly TRBD1 for D (6 bases). Trimming stripped 0 bases from V and 7 bases from J, with 12 bases between. The CDR3 runs to 14 residues. Germline V gene sequence: CDR1 MNHEY, CDR2 SMNVEV (reference sequence). The CDR3 spells CASSLSPRGDEAFF. DNA for the CDR3: TGTGCCAGCAGTTTATCCCCCAGGGGTGATGAAGCTTTCTTT.

This sequence joins TRBV11-1 and TRBJ2-7; D is unresolved. Between the trimmed V and J ends, which lost 7 bases and 6 bases, there was a span of 19 bases. The CDR3 extends over 14 amino acids. The V gene's germline CDR1 is SGHAT and CDR2 FQDESV (reference sequence). CDR3 sequence reads: CASTSSGWGGEQYF. In nucleotides, the CDR3 is TGTGCCAGCACCTCTTCGGGTTGGGGTGGCGAGCAGTACTTC.

The rearrangement uses TRBV27 and TRBJ1-1, with TRBD1 matching 9 bases. The J segment lost 5 bases and the V segment lost 7 bases, leaving 8 bases of the junction unmatched. Germline values: CDR1 MNHEY, CDR2 SMNVEV (reference sequence). The CDR3 covers 14 residues. The chain's CDR3 is CASTGTGFWTEAFF. The CDR3 DNA reads TGTGCCAGCACCGGGACAGGGTTCTGGACTGAAGCTTTCTTT.

Regarding this clone: Within the sample, other DNA sequences also encode this same CDR3. V usage is TRBV4-1 and J usage is TRBJ2-1; no definite D call. CDR1 is MGHRA and CDR2 is YSYEKL in the germline V gene. This CDR3 spans 12 amino acids. Trimming removed 1 base at V and 7 bases at J, with 5 bases between. The CDR3 is CASSQGGNEQFF. The CDR3, as DNA: TGCGCCAGCAGCCAAGGGGGAAATGAGCAGTTCTTC.